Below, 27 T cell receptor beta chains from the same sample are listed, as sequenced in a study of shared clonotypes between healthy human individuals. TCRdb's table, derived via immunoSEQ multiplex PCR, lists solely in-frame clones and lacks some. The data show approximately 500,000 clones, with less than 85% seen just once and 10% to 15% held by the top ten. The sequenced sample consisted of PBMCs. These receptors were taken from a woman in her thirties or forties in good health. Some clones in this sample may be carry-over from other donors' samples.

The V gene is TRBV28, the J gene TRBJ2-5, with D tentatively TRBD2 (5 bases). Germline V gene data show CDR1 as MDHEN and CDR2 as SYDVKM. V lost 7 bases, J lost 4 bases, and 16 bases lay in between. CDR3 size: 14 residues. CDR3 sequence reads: CASTRGGWTETQYF. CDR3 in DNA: TGTGCCAGCACCCGGGGTGGGTGGACAGAGACCCAGTACTTC.

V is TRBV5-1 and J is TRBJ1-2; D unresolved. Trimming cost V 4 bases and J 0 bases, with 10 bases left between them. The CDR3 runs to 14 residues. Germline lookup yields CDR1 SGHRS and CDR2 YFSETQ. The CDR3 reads CASSPDGANYGYTF. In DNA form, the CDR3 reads TGCGCCAGCAGCCCCGACGGAGCTAACTATGGCTACACCTTC. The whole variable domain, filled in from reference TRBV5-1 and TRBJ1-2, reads KAGVTQTPRYLIKTRGQQVTLSCSPISGHRSVSWYQQTPGQGLQFLFEYFSETQRNKGNFPGRFSGRQFSNSRSEMNVSTLELGDSALYLCASSPDGANYGYTFGSGTRLTVV.

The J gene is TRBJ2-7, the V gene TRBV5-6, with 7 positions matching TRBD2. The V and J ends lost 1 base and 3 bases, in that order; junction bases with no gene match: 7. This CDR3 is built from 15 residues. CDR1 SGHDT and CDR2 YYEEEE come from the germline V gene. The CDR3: CASSLWAAGSYEQYF. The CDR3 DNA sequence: TGTGCCAGCAGCTTGTGGGCAGCGGGAAGCTACGAGCAGTACTTC.

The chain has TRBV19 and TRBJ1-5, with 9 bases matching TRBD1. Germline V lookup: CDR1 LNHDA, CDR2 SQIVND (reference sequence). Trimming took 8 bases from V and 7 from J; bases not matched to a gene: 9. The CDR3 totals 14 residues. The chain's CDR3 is CASQNRGLGQPQHF. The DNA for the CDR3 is TGTGCCAGTCAAAACAGGGGGCTGGGGCAGCCCCAGCATTTT.

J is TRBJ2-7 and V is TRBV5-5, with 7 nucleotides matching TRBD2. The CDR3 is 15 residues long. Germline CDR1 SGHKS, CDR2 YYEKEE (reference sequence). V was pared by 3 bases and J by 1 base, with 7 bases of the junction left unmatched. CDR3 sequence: CASSWGGASSYEQYF. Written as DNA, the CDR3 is TGTGCCAGCAGCTGGGGGGGTGCTAGTTCCTACGAGCAGTACTTC.

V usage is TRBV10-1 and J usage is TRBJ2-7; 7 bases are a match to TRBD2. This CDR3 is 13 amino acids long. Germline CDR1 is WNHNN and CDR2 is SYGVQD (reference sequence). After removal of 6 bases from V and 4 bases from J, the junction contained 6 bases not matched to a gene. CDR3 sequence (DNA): TGCGCCAGCAGCGCGACTAGCTGTTACGAGCAGTACTTC. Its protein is CASSATSCYEQYF.

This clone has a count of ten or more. Written as DNA, the CDR3 is TGTGCCAGCAGTGAAGCGGGAGAGGCCTACAATGAGCAGTTCTTC. This codes for CASSEAGEAYNEQFF. The chain recombines TRBV6-1 with TRBJ2-1, with D possibly being TRBD2 (5 bases). V dropped 0 bases and J dropped 2 bases, with 8 bases sitting between them. The CDR3 covers 15 residues. Germline CDR1 is MNHNS and CDR2 is SASEGT.

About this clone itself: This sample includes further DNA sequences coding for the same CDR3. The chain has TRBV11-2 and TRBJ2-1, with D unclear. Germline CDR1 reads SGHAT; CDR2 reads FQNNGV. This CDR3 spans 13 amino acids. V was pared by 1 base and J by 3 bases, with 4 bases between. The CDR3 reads CASSLVGYNEQFF. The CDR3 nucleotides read TGTGCCAGCAGCTTAGTCGGCTACAATGAGCAGTTCTTC.

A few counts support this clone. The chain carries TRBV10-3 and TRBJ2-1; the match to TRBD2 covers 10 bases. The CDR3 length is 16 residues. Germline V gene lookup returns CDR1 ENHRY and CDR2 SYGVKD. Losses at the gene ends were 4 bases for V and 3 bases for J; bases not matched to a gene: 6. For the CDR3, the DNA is TGTGCCATCAGTGGAGTAGCGGGAGGCGACTACAATGAGCAGTTCTTC. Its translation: CAISGVAGGDYNEQFF.

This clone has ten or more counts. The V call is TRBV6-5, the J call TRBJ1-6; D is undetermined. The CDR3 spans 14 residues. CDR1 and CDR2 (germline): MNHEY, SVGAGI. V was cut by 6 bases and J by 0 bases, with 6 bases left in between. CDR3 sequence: CASSSGSYNSPLHF. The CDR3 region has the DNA TGTGCCAGCAGCTCAGGCTCCTATAATTCACCCCTCCACTTT.

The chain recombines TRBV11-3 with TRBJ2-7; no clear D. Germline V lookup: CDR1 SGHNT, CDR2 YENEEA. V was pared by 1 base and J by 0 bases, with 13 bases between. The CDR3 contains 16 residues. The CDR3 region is CASSLVIRIGSYEQYF. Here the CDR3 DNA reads TGTGCCAGCAGCTTAGTGATTAGGATCGGCTCCTACGAGCAGTACTTC.

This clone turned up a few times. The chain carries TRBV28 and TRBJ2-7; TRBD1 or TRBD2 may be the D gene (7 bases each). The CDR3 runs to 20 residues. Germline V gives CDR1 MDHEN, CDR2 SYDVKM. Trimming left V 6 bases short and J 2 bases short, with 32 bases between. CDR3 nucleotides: TGTGCCAGCAGCCTTACACAGGGGTTCGGTCCCAGGCGGGAGACCTACGAGCAGTACTTC. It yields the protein CASSLTQGFGPRRETYEQYF.

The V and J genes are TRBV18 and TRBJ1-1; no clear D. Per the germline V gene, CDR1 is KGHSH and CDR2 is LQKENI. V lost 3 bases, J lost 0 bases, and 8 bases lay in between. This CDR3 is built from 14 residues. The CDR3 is CASSPANLNTEAFF. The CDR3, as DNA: TGTGCCAGCTCACCGGCCAACTTGAACACTGAAGCTTTCTTT. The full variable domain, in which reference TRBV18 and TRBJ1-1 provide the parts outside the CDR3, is NAGVMQNPRHLVRRRGQEARLRCSPMKGHSHVYWYRQLPEEGLKFMVYLQKENIIDESGMPKERFSAEFPKEGPSILRIQQVVRGDSAAYFCASSPANLNTEAFFGQGTRLTVV.

The CDR3 DNA reads as TGCGCCAGCAGCGGGGCTAGCGGGAGCGGAGGGGAGACCCAGTACTTC. Translation gives CASSGASGSGGETQYF. The V call is TRBV5-1, the J call TRBJ2-5; 10 bases match TRBD2. The junction had 11 bases not matched to a gene; V was cut back by 4 bases and J by 5 bases. The V gene's germline CDR1 is SGHRS and CDR2 YFSETQ. This CDR3 is 16 amino acids long.

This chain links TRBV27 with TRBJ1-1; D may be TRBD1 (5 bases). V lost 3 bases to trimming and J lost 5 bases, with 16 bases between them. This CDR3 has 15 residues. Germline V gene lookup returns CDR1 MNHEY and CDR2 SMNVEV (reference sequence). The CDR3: CASSLGKGWVTEAFF. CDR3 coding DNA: TGTGCCAGCAGTTTGGGGAAGGGGTGGGTGACTGAAGCTTTCTTT.

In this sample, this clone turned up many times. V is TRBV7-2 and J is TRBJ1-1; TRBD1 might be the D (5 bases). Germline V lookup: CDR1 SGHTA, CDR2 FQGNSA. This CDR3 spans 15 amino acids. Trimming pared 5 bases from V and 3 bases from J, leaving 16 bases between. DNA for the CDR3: TGTGCCAGCAGCCTCGGGGGGGAGTTCGACACTGAAGCTTTCTTT. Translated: CASSLGGEFDTEAFF.

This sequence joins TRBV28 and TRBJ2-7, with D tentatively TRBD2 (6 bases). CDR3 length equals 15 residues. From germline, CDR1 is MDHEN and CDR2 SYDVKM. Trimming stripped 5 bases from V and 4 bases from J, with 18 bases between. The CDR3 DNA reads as TGTGCCAGCAGTCCCCAACCGGGACTCGGGTACGAGCAGTACTTC. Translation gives CASSPQPGLGYEQYF.

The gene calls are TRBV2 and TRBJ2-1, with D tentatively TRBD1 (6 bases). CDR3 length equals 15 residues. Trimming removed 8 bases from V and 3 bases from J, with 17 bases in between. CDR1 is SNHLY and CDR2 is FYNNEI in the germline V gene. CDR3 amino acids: CASHRDIQDYNEQFF. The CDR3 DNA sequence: TGTGCCAGCCACCGGGACATACAAGACTACAATGAGCAGTTCTTC. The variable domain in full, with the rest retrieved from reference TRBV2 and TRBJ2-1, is EPEVTQTPSHQVTQMGQEVILRCVPISNHLYFYWYRQILGQKVEFLVSFYNNEISEKSEIFDDQFSVERPDGSNFTLKIRSTKLEDSAMYFCASHRDIQDYNEQFFGPGTRLTVL.

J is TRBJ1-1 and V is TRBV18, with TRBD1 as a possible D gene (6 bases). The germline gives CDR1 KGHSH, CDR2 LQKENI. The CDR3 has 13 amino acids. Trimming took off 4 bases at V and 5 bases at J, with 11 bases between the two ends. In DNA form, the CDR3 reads TGTGCCAGCTCACGATACAGGGTAACTGAAGCTTTCTTT. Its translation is CASSRYRVTEAFF.

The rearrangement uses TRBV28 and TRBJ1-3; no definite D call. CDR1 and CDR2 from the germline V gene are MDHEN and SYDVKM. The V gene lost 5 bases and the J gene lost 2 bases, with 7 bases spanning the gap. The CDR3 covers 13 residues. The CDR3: CASSPAPGNTIYF. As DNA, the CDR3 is TGTGCCAGCAGTCCAGCACCTGGAAACACCATATATTTT.

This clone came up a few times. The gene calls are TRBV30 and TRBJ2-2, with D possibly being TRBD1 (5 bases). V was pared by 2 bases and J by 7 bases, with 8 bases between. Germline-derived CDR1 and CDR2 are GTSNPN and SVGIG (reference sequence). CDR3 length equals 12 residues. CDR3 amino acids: CAWSSGLGELFF. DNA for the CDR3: TGTGCCTGGAGTTCAGGGCTCGGGGAGCTGTTTTTT.

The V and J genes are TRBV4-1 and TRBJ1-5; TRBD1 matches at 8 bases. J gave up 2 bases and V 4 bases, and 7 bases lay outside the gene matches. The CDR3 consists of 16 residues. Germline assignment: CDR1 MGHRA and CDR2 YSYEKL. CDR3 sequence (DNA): TGCGCCAGCAGCCTTACAGGGGGGGTTCGCAATCAGCCCCAGCATTTT. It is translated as CASSLTGGVRNQPQHF.

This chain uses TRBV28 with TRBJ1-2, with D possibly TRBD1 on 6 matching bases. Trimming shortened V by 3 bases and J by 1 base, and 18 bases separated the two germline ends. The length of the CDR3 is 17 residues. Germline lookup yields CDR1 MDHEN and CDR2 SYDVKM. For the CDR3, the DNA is TGTGCCAGCAGTTTGAGTTTCCGGGGGGCGAGTAACTATGGCTACACCTTC. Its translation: CASSLSFRGASNYGYTF.

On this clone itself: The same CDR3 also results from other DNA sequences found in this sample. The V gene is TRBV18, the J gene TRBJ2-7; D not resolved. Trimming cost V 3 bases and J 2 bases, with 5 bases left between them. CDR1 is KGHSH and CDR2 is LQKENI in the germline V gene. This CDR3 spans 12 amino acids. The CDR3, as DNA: TGTGCCAGCTCACCCTCAGCCTACGAGCAGTACTTC. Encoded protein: CASSPSAYEQYF.

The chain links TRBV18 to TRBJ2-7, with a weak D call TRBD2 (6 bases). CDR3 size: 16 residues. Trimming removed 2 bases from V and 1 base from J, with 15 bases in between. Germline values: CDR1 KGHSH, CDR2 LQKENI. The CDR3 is CASSPFHPSASYEQYF. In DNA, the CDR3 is TGTGCCAGCTCACCATTCCACCCTAGCGCTTCCTACGAGCAGTACTTC.

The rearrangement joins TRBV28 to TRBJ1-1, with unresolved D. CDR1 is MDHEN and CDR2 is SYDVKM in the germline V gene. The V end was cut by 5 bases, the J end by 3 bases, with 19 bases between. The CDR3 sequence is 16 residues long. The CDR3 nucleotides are TGTGCCAGCAGTCCCGCGGACTTCAAAACGCACACTGAAGCTTTCTTT. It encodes CASSPADFKTHTEAFF.

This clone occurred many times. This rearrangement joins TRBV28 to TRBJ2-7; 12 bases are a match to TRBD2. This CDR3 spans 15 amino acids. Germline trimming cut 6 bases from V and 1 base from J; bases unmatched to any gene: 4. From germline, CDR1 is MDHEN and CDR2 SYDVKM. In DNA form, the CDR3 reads TGTGCCAGCAGGATGACTAGCGGGAGATCCTACGAGCAGTACTTC. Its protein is CASRMTSGRSYEQYF.